Listed below are T cell receptor beta chains from one sample, sequenced in a study of blood T cell repertoires in COVID-19. TCRdb keeps only in-frame clones here, not all; method: immunoSEQ multiplex PCR. The sample holds over 45,000 clones, around 90% seen once. Sequencing was performed on peripheral blood. The receptor set was obtained from a woman aged 60 to 75 with active or convalescent COVID-19. The CDR3 runs from the conserved cysteine through the conserved F or W. Each record gives: D gene, J gene, clone size, V gene, CDR3 DNA, CDR3 protein. The D gene is left open where the match is weak. Some rows mark clone size as missing; the rest say once, few, many or name a class of expanded clone.

D: TRBD1
J: TRBJ2-2
size: -
V: TRBV9
DNA: TGTGCCAGCAGCGTGACAGGGCACGGGGAGCTGTTTTTT
CDR3: CASSVTGHGELFF

D: -
J: TRBJ1-2
size: -
V: TRBV6-1
DNA: TGTGCCAGCAGTGAAATGGGGAAATGGGGATCGACAGCTAACTATGGCTACACCTTC
CDR3: CASSEMGKWGSTANYGYTF

D: -
J: TRBJ1-1
size: few
V: TRBV7-3
DNA: TGTGCCAGCAGCTTAAATCAGAACACTGAAGCTTTCTTT
CDR3: CASSLNQNTEAFF

D: TRBD1
J: TRBJ2-3
size: -
V: TRBV6-5
DNA: TGTGCCAGCAGGGAGACAGGGATAATCACAGATACGCAGTATTTT
CDR3: CASRETGIITDTQYF

D: -
J: TRBJ1-1
size: once
V: TRBV14
DNA: TGTGCCAGCAACCTTCTAGCCGGTCAGGCCACTGAAGCTTTCTTT
CDR3: CASNLLAGQATEAFF

D: TRBD1
J: TRBJ2-4
size: -
V: TRBV29-1
DNA: TGCAGCGCCGGGACAGGGGAAAACATTCAGTACTTC
CDR3: CSAGTGENIQYF

D: -
J: TRBJ2-7
size: -
V: TRBV3-1/TRBV3-2
DNA: TGTGCCAGCACTAACCCCCACGAGCAGTACTTC
CDR3: CASTNPHEQYF

D: TRBD1
J: TRBJ2-3
size: once
V: TRBV6-1
DNA: TGTGCCAGCAGTGACGGGCCCAGACAGGGTCGCACAGATACGCAGTATTTT
CDR3: CASSDGPRQGRTDTQYF

D: -
J: TRBJ1-4
size: -
V: TRBV30
DNA: TGTGCCTGGAGTGGCAGGGGTTGGGAAAAACTGTTTTTT
CDR3: CAWSGRGWEKLFF

D: TRBD1
J: TRBJ1-1
size: -
V: TRBV30
DNA: TGTGCCTGGGGACAGGGCGCAGACAGGGGAGTCACTGAAGCTTTCTTT
CDR3: CAWGQGADRGVTEAFF

D: TRBD1
J: TRBJ1-5
size: -
V: TRBV20-1
DNA: TGCAGTGCTAGTCGGCAGGGGGCAGGTCAGCCCCAGCATTTT
CDR3: CSASRQGAGQPQHF

D: -
J: TRBJ2-1
size: -
V: TRBV7-3
DNA: TGTGCCAGCAGCTTAGGTAGTCGCTATGAGCAGTTCTTC
CDR3: CASSLGSRYEQFF

D: -
J: TRBJ1-4
size: -
V: TRBV11-2
DNA: TGTGCCAGCAGCTCAACAGGGTTCGGTGAAAAACTGTTTTTT
CDR3: CASSSTGFGEKLFF

D: TRBD1
J: TRBJ1-1
size: -
V: TRBV7-8
DNA: TGTGCCAGCAGCCTCCGGGACAGTGACACTGAAGCTTTCTTT
CDR3: CASSLRDSDTEAFF

D: TRBD2
J: TRBJ2-3
size: -
V: TRBV7-2
DNA: TGTGCCAGCGGACTAGCGGGCCCAGATACGCAGTATTTT
CDR3: CASGLAGPDTQYF

D: -
J: TRBJ2-1
size: -
V: TRBV7-3
DNA: TGTGCCAGCAGCTTCTCTGCCGGACCCAGCGGGGAGCAGTTCTTC
CDR3: CASSFSAGPSGEQFF

D: -
J: TRBJ2-7
size: -
V: TRBV7-9
DNA: TGTGCCAGCAGCTTGGGACTCTTTCCCTACGAGCAGTACTTC
CDR3: CASSLGLFPYEQYF

D: TRBD1
J: TRBJ1-2
size: -
V: TRBV10-3
DNA: TGTGCCAACACCCCGTTTGGGACAGGGGTAAACTATGGCTACACCTTC
CDR3: CANTPFGTGVNYGYTF

D: TRBD1
J: TRBJ1-5
size: -
V: TRBV29-1
DNA: TGCAGCGTTGAATTTGGGGGGAACAGGGGGTCGATCAATCAGCCCCAGCATTTT
CDR3: CSVEFGGNRGSINQPQHF

D: TRBD1
J: TRBJ1-5
size: -
V: TRBV7-2
DNA: TGTGCCAGCAGCCCCGACAGGGTCCAGCCCCAGCATTTT
CDR3: CASSPDRVQPQHF

D: TRBD2
J: TRBJ2-1
size: -
V: TRBV5-1
DNA: TGCGCCAGCAGCTTGGATGGCGGGAGTTTCAATGAGCAGTTCTTC
CDR3: CASSLDGGSFNEQFF

D: TRBD2
J: TRBJ2-1
size: few
V: TRBV9
DNA: TGTGCCAGCAGCGTAGGGATAGCGGGGGCCCTAGAGCAGTTCTTC
CDR3: CASSVGIAGALEQFF

D: TRBD1
J: TRBJ1-2
size: -
V: TRBV5-4
DNA: TGTGCCAGCAGCTTGGGGACGGGACAGGGAAACTATGGCTACACCTTC
CDR3: CASSLGTGQGNYGYTF

D: -
J: TRBJ2-1
size: -
V: TRBV2
DNA: TGTGCCAGCAGTGCGGTTAGAAACGGTGAGCAGTTCTTC
CDR3: CASSAVRNGEQFF

D: -
J: TRBJ2-7
size: -
V: TRBV6-5
DNA: TGTGCCAGCAGGACCGACACCCTCTCCTACGAGCAGTACTTC
CDR3: CASRTDTLSYEQYF

D: -
J: TRBJ2-7
size: -
V: TRBV30
DNA: TGTGCCTGTCAAGCGGGCTCCTACGAGCAGTACTTC
CDR3: CACQAGSYEQYF

D: TRBD2
J: TRBJ2-7
size: -
V: TRBV6-2/TRBV6-3
DNA: TGTGCCAGCAGTTACGGGGGGCTAGCGGGAGTCGGCTACGAGCAGTACTTC
CDR3: CASSYGGLAGVGYEQYF

D: TRBD1
J: TRBJ1-2
size: -
V: TRBV29-1
DNA: TGCAGCGTTGAGTGGGACAGCTATGGCTACACCTTC
CDR3: CSVEWDSYGYTF

D: TRBD2
J: TRBJ2-2
size: -
V: TRBV6-2/TRBV6-3
DNA: TGTGCCAGCAGCGACTGGCTAGCGGGAGCGGCAGGTGTCAAGCTGTTTTTT
CDR3: CASSDWLAGAAGVKLFF

D: -
J: TRBJ1-6
size: -
V: TRBV28
DNA: TGTGCCCATAGGGACTCAACCTCGGGGAATAATTCACCCCTCCACTTT
CDR3: CAHRDSTSGNNSPLHF